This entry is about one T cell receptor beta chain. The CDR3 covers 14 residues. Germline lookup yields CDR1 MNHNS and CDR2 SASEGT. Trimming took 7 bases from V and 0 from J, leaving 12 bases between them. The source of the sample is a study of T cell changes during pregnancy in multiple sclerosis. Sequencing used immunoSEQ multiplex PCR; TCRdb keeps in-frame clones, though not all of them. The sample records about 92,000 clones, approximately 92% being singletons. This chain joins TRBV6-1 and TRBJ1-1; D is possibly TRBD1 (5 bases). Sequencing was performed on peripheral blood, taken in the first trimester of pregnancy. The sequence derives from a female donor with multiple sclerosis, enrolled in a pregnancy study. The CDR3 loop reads CASTPQGLNTEAFF. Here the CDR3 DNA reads TGTGCCAGCACCCCTCAGGGTTTGAACACTGAAGCTTTCTTT.